The entry below gives a single TCR beta chain sequence along with its context. With duration under 3 months, ophthalmopathy was active: Clinical Activity Score at least 3, NOSPECS at least 4. The data originate from a study of T cells in Graves' hyperthyroidism and ophthalmopathy. About the research overall: At the time of initial diagnosis and before any treatment, peripheral blood was collected.

Germline CDR1 reads MNHNS; CDR2 reads SASEGT. This CDR3 is 14 amino acids long. The ends lost 8 bases at V and 5 bases at J; junction bases unmatched: 8. Researchers amplified the TCR beta CDR3 regions from RNA transcripts. The primer set for the first-round RT-PCR of the TCR CDR3 was HTBI. TCRdb called the multiplex PCR reads again in MiXCR, with one record for every CDR3 protein. Among 400,000 to 550,000 distinct CDR3 sequences listed, roughly 24% were seen once. The receptor was isolated from a woman aged 25-40 years with Graves' ophthalmopathy. The V gene is TRBV6-1, the J gene TRBJ2-5, with 10 bases lining up with TRBD2. Material for sequencing was blood. CDR3 sequence reads: CASGKAGGPETQYF. Here the CDR3 DNA reads TGTGCCAGCGGTAAAGCGGGGGGGCCTGAGACCCAGTACTTC.